This T cell receptor beta chain was identified in a study of T cell repertoires in cytomegalovirus infection. Overall study: Both CMV infection and a matching HLA type were indicated by public TCR beta signatures.

This clonotype was seen more than once but under ten times. Its target is not known. V lost 3 bases and J lost 5, with 13 bases in between. The CDR3 has 14 amino acids. Germline V gene data show CDR1 as SGDLS and CDR2 as YYNGEE. TCRdb processed the reads anew with MiXCR; each CDR3 protein has one entry. This sample yields a few hundred thousand distinct CDR3 sequences, of which 22% are seen a single time; approximately 18% belongs to the top ten. Study results and limitations: HLA-C-restricted CMV clonotypes gave the most frequent clonotype in two of eight donors. CMV carriers having the relevant HLA were flagged by cumulative public TCR beta family frequency.

The clonotype comes from a human donor in good health (CMV status not recorded). Some clones in this sample may be carry-over from other donors' samples. Sequenced sample: CD8+ T cells from PBMCs. This chain links TRBV9 with TRBJ2-3; the D is unclear. The CDR3 region is CASSEDGTIDTQYF. The CDR3 DNA reads as TGTGCCAGCAGCGAGGACGGCACCATAGATACGCAGTATTTT.